These 27 T cell receptor beta chains originate from one sample sequenced in a study of blood T cell repertoires in COVID-19. The table came from immunoSEQ multiplex PCR; TCRdb's copy has only in-frame clones and leaves some out. The data hold 120,000 to 150,000 clones, with around 88% observed a single time. Sequenced material: peripheral blood. These receptor sequences come from a human donor in a cohort sampled during active COVID-19.

This chain connects TRBV11-2 to TRBJ2-7; D is undetermined. The CDR3 consists of 11 residues. Germline V lookup: CDR1 SGHAT, CDR2 FQNNGV. V was pared by 4 bases and J by 5 bases, with 6 bases between. This chain's CDR3 is CASSSLHEQYF. The DNA for the CDR3 is TGTGCCAGCAGCTCTCTCCACGAGCAGTACTTC.

This clone was counted a single time. V is TRBV9 and J is TRBJ1-2, with 9 bases matching TRBD1. Germline V gene data show CDR1 as SGDLS and CDR2 as YYNGEE. After removal of 5 bases from V and 6 bases from J, the junction contained 8 bases not matched to a gene. There are 14 residues in the CDR3. CDR3 bases: TGTGCCAGCAGACAGACAGGGGGAGCGAATGGCTACACCTTC. Its translation is CASRQTGGANGYTF.

The chain combines TRBV4-3 with TRBJ2-2; TRBD1 is a possible D gene (5 bases). The CDR3 length is 16 residues. The V gene lost 0 bases and the J gene lost 5 bases, with 13 bases spanning the gap. In germline, CDR1 is LGHNA, CDR2 YSLEER. Here the CDR3 reads CASSQDPQGSTGELFF. CDR3 sequence (DNA): TGCGCCAGCAGCCAAGACCCCCAGGGCTCGACCGGGGAGCTGTTTTTT.

This clone was seen only once. V and J are TRBV14 and TRBJ1-2; D might be TRBD1 (5 bases). The CDR3 runs to 15 residues. Germline V lookup: CDR1 SGHDN, CDR2 FVKESK. V was shortened by 5 bases and J by 8 bases, with 21 bases between the two germline ends. The CDR3 loop is CASSESHRIYGGYTF. The CDR3 DNA is TGTGCCAGCAGCGAGAGCCACAGGATTTATGGAGGCTACACCTTC.

In DNA, the CDR3 is TGTGCCAGCAGCCCAGCTTTCGGGGGAACAGGGGCAACCTACGAGCAGTACTTC. Protein sequence: CASSPAFGGTGATYEQYF. The chain recombines TRBV7-9 with TRBJ2-7, with a possible D match to TRBD1 (7 bases). The CDR3 has 18 amino acids. V was pared by 5 bases and J by 2 bases, with 25 bases between. Germline-derived CDR1 and CDR2 are SEHNR and FQNEAQ (reference sequence).

This chain uses TRBV9 with TRBJ2-5; the D gene is possibly TRBD1 (8 bases). The V gene lost 4 bases and the J gene lost 3 bases, with 13 bases spanning the gap. This CDR3 comprises 14 residues. Germline-derived CDR1 and CDR2 are SGDLS and YYNGEE. CDR3: CASSRTGGEETQYF. CDR3 DNA: TGTGCCAGCAGCCGAACAGGGGGGGAAGAGACCCAGTACTTC. Variable domain in full (rest from reference TRBV9 and TRBJ2-5): DSGVTQTPKHLITATGQRVTLRCSPRSGDLSVYWYQQSLDQGLQFLIQYYNGEERAKGNILERFSAQQFPDLHSELNLSSLELGDSALYFCASSRTGGEETQYFGPGTRLLVL.

Note on this clone: At one boundary the junction diverges from the germline segment, which might be a read error. The same CDR3 also results from other DNA sequences found in this sample. V and J are TRBV5-4 and TRBJ2-7; 8 bases fit TRBD2. The CDR3 runs 15 residues. The germline gives CDR1 SGHNT, CDR2 YYREEE (reference sequence). The CDR3: CASSFVGTSSYEQYF. CDR3 DNA sequence: TGTGCCAGTAGCTTCGTCGGGACTAGCTCCTACGAGCAGTACTTC.

This clone is medium-sized within its sample. The gene calls are TRBV2 and TRBJ2-7, with unresolved D. The CDR3 is made up of 10 amino acids. Germline values: CDR1 SNHLY, CDR2 FYNNEI. Deletions cut 2 bases from V and 11 bases from J, with 7 bases between. CDR3 in DNA: TGTGCCAGCAGTGAACTAGAGGAGTACTTC. Amino acid sequence: CASSELEEYF.

J is TRBJ1-2 and V is TRBV7-8, with TRBD1 matching 7 bases. Germline CDR1 SGHVS, CDR2 FQNEAQ. V shed 1 base, J shed 4 bases, and the junction held 6 bases outside the gene matches. The CDR3 is made up of 15 amino acids. CDR3 protein: CASSLVQGDLYGYTF. For the CDR3, the DNA is TGTGCCAGCAGCTTAGTTCAGGGGGACCTCTATGGCTACACCTTC.

This clone has just a few counts. The chain employs TRBV18 and TRBJ1-6, with D unresolved. The V gene lost 3 bases and the J gene lost 7 bases, with 13 bases spanning the gap. Germline CDR1 reads KGHSH; CDR2 reads LQKENI. The CDR3 totals 15 residues. The CDR3 is CASSPNSLENSPLHF. The DNA of the CDR3 is TGTGCCAGCTCACCTAACAGTCTCGAGAATTCACCCCTCCACTTT.

A few counts support this clone. Different DNA sequences within this sample yield the same CDR3. The chain links TRBV6-5 to TRBJ2-1; weak D call: TRBD2 (5 bases). The V end was cut by 0 bases, the J end by 7 bases, with 7 bases between. Germline lookup yields CDR1 MNHEY and CDR2 SVGAGI. The CDR3 has 13 amino acids. CDR3 residues: CASSYSTGNEQFF. CDR3 DNA: TGTGCCAGCAGTTACTCGACGGGGAATGAGCAGTTCTTC.

V is TRBV4-3 and J is TRBJ1-2; D may be TRBD1 (5 bases). V lost 5 bases and J lost 8, with 18 bases in between. The V gene's germline CDR1 is LGHNA and CDR2 YSLEER. This CDR3 has 14 residues. Here the CDR3 DNA reads TGCGCCAGCAGCTCAGGGTTGAGAAATCGGGGCTACACCTTC. Translating gives CASSSGLRNRGYTF.

V is TRBV7-8 and J is TRBJ1-2, with 8 positions matching TRBD1. The V gene's germline CDR1 is SGHVS and CDR2 FQNEAQ. The J segment lost 4 bases and the V segment lost 5 bases, leaving 9 bases of the junction unmatched. This CDR3 region has 15 residues. The CDR3 protein is CASSPDRAPGYGYTF. CDR3 nucleotides: TGTGCCAGCAGCCCGGACAGGGCTCCTGGCTATGGCTACACCTTC.

The rearrangement uses TRBV6-5 and TRBJ1-2; D is uncertain. Germline V gene data show CDR1 as MNHEY and CDR2 as SVGAGI. The CDR3 is 13 amino acids. The V gene lost 11 bases and the J gene lost 3 bases, with 16 bases spanning the gap. As DNA, the CDR3 is TGTGCCGTCATCCCGGTGCTTGACTATGGCTACACCTTC. Translated: CAVIPVLDYGYTF.

This chain connects TRBV5-1 to TRBJ2-1; weak D call: TRBD2 (5 bases). Germline lookup yields CDR1 SGHRS and CDR2 YFSETQ. This CDR3 spans 15 amino acids. Trimming removed 4 bases from V and 4 bases from J, with 15 bases in between. The CDR3 is CASSRRKDAYNEQFF. CDR3 DNA: TGCGCCAGCAGCCGGAGGAAGGACGCATACAATGAGCAGTTCTTC.

CDR3 in amino acids: CAWSVGHSGNTIYF. The CDR3 DNA reads as TGTGCCTGGAGTGTGGGCCACTCTGGAAACACCATATATTTT. This chain joins TRBV30 and TRBJ1-3; no clear D. In germline, CDR1 is GTSNPN, CDR2 SVGIG (reference sequence). The CDR3 consists of 14 residues. V lost 0 bases and J 0 bases, leaving 6 bases between the germline ends.

The chain links TRBV2 to TRBJ2-3; possible D gene TRBD2, 6 bases. With 5 bases removed from V and 4 bases from J, the gap between germline ends came to 13 bases. Germline lookup yields CDR1 SNHLY and CDR2 FYNNEI. The CDR3 covers 14 residues. The chain's CDR3 is CASSIGGTADTQYF. Written as DNA, the CDR3 is TGTGCCAGCAGTATCGGGGGTACTGCAGATACGCAGTATTTT. Supplemented by reference TRBV2 and TRBJ2-3, the full variable domain reads EPEVTQTPSHQVTQMGQEVILRCVPISNHLYFYWYRQILGQKVEFLVSFYNNEISEKSEIFDDQFSVERPDGSNFTLKIRSTKLEDSAMYFCASSIGGTADTQYFGPGTRLTVL.

This chain uses TRBV7-6 with TRBJ2-1; weak D call: TRBD2 (5 bases). Trimming stripped 4 bases from V and 8 bases from J, with 18 bases between. The CDR3 runs 15 residues. Germline V gene sequence: CDR1 SGHVS, CDR2 FNYEAQ. This CDR3 is CASSSRASGEDEQFF. In DNA, the CDR3 is TGTGCCAGCAGCTCGCGGGCTAGTGGAGAGGATGAGCAGTTCTTC.

The chain uses TRBV7-3 and TRBJ2-2; D is possibly TRBD2 (6 bases). Germline V gene lookup returns CDR1 SGHTA and CDR2 FQGTGA. CDR3 length: 13 amino acids. V gave up 3 bases and J gave up 7 bases, with 9 bases separating them. The CDR3 here is CASSFWEDGELFF. CDR3 DNA sequence: TGTGCCAGCAGCTTTTGGGAGGACGGGGAGCTGTTTTTT.

In this sample, this clone turned up a few times. V gene TRBV9 combines with J gene TRBJ1-6; TRBD1 aligns across 10 bases. Germline-derived CDR1 and CDR2 are SGDLS and YYNGEE. Losses at the gene ends were 6 bases for V and 7 bases for J; bases not matched to a gene: 7. The CDR3 runs to 15 residues. CDR3 DNA sequence: TGTGCCAGCACGAGATCGGACAGGGGGAATTCACCCCTCCACTTT. Translating gives CASTRSDRGNSPLHF.

This chain connects TRBV9 to TRBJ1-2; 7 nucleotides match TRBD1. V lost 4 bases, J lost 4 bases, and 7 bases stayed unmatched. The germline V gene encodes CDR1 SGDLS and CDR2 YYNGEE. The CDR3 spans 14 residues. The CDR3 protein is CASSRRDSVYGYTF. The DNA of the CDR3 is TGTGCCAGCAGCCGCCGGGACAGCGTCTATGGCTACACCTTC.

The chain combines TRBV29-1 with TRBJ1-6, with TRBD1 matching 9 bases. CDR3 size: 14 residues. Germline CDR1 SQVTM, CDR2 ANQGSEA. The V gene end was trimmed by 6 bases and the J gene end by 8 bases; junction bases not matched to a gene: 8. In DNA form, the CDR3 reads TGCAGCGTCACCCTCGGGACAGGGTATTCACCCCTCCACTTT. Translating gives CSVTLGTGYSPLHF. The full variable domain, in which reference TRBV29-1 and TRBJ1-6 provide the parts outside the CDR3, is SAVISQKPSRDICQRGTSLTIQCQVDSQVTMMFWYRQQPGQSLTLIATANQGSEATYESGFVIDKFPISRPNLTFSTLTVSNMSPEDSSIYLCSVTLGTGYSPLHFGNGTRLTVT.

The CDR3 DNA reads as TGTGCCAGCAAGGGACTGTTTGGCACTGAAGCTTTCTTT. Its translation is CASKGLFGTEAFF. The rearrangement links TRBV2 to TRBJ1-1, with a possible D match to TRBD1 (5 bases). The germline gives CDR1 SNHLY, CDR2 FYNNEI. Trimming removed 7 bases at V and 4 bases at J, with 13 bases between. This CDR3 is 13 amino acids long.

This clone was counted once. This chain uses TRBV5-6 with TRBJ2-7, with 9 bases aligning to TRBD1. Germline V lookup: CDR1 SGHDT, CDR2 YYEEEE. With 2 bases clipped from V and 7 bases from J, the junction kept 4 bases outside the gene matches. This CDR3 spans 13 amino acids. CDR3 bases: TGTGCCAGCAGCTTTTGGACAGGGGTTGAGCAGTACTTC. Residues: CASSFWTGVEQYF.

This rearrangement joins TRBV7-3 to TRBJ1-1; tentative D call: TRBD1 (5 bases). The ends were cut back, 4 bases at V and 0 bases at J, with 6 bases in the middle. The CDR3 consists of 13 residues. Germline CDR1 SGHTA, CDR2 FQGTGA. The CDR3 is CASSSTVNTEAFF. For the CDR3, the DNA is TGTGCCAGCAGCTCGACAGTGAACACTGAAGCTTTCTTT. Together with reference TRBV7-3 and TRBJ1-1, the CDR3 gives the full variable domain: GAGVSQTPSNKVTEKGKYVELRCDPISGHTALYWYRQSLGQGPEFLIYFQGTGAADDSGLPNDRFFAVRPEGSVSTLKIQRTERGDSAVYLCASSSTVNTEAFFGQGTRLTVV.

The chain links TRBV2 to TRBJ1-2; 7 bases are a match to TRBD1. The V gene end was trimmed by 2 bases and the J gene end by 1 base; junction bases not matched to a gene: 1. The CDR3 is made up of 14 amino acids. Germline V gene lookup returns CDR1 SNHLY and CDR2 FYNNEI. CDR3 DNA sequence: TGTGCCAGCAGTGAACAGGGGGTTAACTATGGCTACACCTTC. Translating it yields CASSEQGVNYGYTF.

The chain uses TRBV19 and TRBJ2-2; 10 bases map to TRBD1. This CDR3 spans 16 amino acids. V was clipped by 3 bases and J by 4 bases; unmatched bases: 5. Germline-derived CDR1 and CDR2 are LNHDA and SQIVND (reference sequence). Here the CDR3 DNA reads TGTGCCAGTAGTATTCGACAGGGGGCTTTCACCGGGGAGCTGTTTTTT. Protein product: CASSIRQGAFTGELFF. The complete variable domain, with remaining parts taken from reference TRBV19 and TRBJ2-2, reads DGGITQSPKYLFRKEGQNVTLSCEQNLNHDAMYWYRQDPGQGLRLIYYSQIVNDFQKGDIAEGYSVSREKKESFPLTVTSAQKNPTAFYLCASSIRQGAFTGELFFGEGSRLTVL.